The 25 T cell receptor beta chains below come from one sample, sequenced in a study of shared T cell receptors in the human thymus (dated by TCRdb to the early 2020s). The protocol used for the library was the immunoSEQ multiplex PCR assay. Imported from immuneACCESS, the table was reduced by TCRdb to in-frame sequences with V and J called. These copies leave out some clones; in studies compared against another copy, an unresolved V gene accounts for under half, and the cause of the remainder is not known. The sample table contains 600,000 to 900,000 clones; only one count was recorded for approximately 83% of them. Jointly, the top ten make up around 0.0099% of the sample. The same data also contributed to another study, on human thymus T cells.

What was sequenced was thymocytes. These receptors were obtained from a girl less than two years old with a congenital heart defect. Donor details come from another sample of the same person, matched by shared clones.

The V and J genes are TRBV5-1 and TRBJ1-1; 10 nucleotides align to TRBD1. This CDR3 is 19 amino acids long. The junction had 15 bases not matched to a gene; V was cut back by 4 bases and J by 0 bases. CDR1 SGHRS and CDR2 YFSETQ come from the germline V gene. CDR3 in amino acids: CASSLGKTGGDALNTEAFF. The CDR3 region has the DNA TGCGCCAGCAGCCTCGGTAAGACAGGGGGCGATGCACTGAACACTGAAGCTTTCTTT.

CDR3 region: CASSPGTETIYQPQHF. Written as DNA, the CDR3 is TGTGCCAGTAGTCCCGGGACAGAAACTATTTATCAGCCCCAGCATTTT. The chain carries TRBV19 and TRBJ1-5, with 7 bases fitting TRBD1. V was pared by 5 bases and J by 5 bases, with 12 bases of the junction left unmatched. Germline V gene lookup returns CDR1 LNHDA and CDR2 SQIVND (reference sequence). The CDR3 has 16 residues. The complete variable domain, with remaining parts taken from reference TRBV19 and TRBJ1-5, reads DGGITQSPKYLFRKEGQNVTLSCEQNLNHDAMYWYRQDPGQGLRLIYYSQIVNDFQKGDIAEGYSVSREKKESFPLTVTSAQKNPTAFYLCASSPGTETIYQPQHFGDGTRLSIL.

The CDR3 spells CASMVGQGGTYEQYF. Written as DNA, the CDR3 is TGTGCCAGTATGGTGGGACAGGGAGGAACCTACGAGCAGTACTTC. The chain has TRBV19 and TRBJ2-7; the match to TRBD1 covers 9 bases. Germline values: CDR1 LNHDA, CDR2 SQIVND (reference sequence). V dropped 7 bases and J dropped 2; count of bases not matched to a gene: 9. This CDR3 has 15 residues.

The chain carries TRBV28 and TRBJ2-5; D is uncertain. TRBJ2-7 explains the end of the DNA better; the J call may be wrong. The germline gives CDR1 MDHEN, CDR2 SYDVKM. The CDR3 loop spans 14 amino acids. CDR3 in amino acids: CASSLNVLSYEQYF. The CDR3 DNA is TGTGCCAGCAGTTTAAACGTTCTGTCCTACGAGCAGTACTTC.

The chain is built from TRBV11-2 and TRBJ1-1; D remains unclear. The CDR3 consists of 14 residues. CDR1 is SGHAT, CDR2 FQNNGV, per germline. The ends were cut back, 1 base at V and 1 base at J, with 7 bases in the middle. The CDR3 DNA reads TGTGCCAGCAGCTTAGTTTATCCGAACACTGAAGCTTTCTTT. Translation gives CASSLVYPNTEAFF.

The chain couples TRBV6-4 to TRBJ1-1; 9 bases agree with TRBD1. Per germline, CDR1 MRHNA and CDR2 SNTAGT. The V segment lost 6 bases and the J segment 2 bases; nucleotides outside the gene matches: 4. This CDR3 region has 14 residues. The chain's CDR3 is CASRPGQGNTEAFF. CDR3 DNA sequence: TGTGCCAGCAGACCGGGACAGGGAAACACTGAAGCTTTCTTT.

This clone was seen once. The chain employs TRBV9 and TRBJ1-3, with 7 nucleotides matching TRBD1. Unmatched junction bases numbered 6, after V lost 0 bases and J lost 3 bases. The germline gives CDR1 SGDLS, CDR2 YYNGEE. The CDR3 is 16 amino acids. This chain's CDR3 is CASSVAEGALGNTIYF. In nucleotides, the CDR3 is TGTGCCAGCAGCGTAGCGGAGGGGGCCCTTGGAAACACCATATATTTT.

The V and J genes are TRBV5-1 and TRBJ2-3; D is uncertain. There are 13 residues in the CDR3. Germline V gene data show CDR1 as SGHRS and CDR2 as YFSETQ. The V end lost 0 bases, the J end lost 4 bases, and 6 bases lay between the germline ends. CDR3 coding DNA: TGCGCCAGCAGCTTGGCCCAGGCAGATACGCAGTATTTT. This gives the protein CASSLAQADTQYF.

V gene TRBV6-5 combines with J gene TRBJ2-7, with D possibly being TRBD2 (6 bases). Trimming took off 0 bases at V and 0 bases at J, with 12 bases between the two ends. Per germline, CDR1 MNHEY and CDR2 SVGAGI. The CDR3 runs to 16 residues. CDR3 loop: CASSYSTGTVSYEQYF. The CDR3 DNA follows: TGTGCCAGCAGTTACTCGACCGGGACTGTCTCCTACGAGCAGTACTTC.

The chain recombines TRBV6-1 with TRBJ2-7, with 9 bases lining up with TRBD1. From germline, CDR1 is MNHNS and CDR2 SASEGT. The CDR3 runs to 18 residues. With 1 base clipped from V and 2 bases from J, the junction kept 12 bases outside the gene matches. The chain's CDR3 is CASSEGSYAQGAPYEQYF. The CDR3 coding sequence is TGTGCCAGCAGTGAAGGGTCCTACGCACAGGGGGCCCCCTACGAGCAGTACTTC.

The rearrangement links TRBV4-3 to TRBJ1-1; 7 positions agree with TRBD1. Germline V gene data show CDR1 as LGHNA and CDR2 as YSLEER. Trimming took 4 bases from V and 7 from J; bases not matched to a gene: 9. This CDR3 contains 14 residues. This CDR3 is CASSRDGTDCEAFF. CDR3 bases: TGCGCCAGCAGCCGGGACGGGACAGACTGTGAAGCTTTCTTT.

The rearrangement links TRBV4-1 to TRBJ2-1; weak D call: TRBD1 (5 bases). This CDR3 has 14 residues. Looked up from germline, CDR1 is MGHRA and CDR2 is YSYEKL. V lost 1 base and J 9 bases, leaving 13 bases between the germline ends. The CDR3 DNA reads TGCGCCAGCAGCCAAGCCTCTAGGGGCGGTGAGCAGTTCTTC. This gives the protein CASSQASRGGEQFF.

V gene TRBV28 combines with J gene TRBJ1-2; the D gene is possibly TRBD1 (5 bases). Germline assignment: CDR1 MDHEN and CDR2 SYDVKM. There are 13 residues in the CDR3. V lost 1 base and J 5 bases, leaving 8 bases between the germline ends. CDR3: CASSLSGEYGYTF. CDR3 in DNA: TGTGCCAGCAGTTTATCGGGGGAATATGGCTACACCTTC.

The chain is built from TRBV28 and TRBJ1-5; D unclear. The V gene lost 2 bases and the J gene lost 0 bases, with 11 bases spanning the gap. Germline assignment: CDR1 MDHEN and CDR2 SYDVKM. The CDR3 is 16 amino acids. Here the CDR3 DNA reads TGTGCCAGCAGTTTACGTTGTACCTATAGCAATCAGCCCCAGCATTTT. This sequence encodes CASSLRCTYSNQPQHF. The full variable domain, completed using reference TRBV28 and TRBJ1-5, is DVKVTQSSRYLVKRTGEKVFLECVQDMDHENMFWYRQDPGLGLRLIYFSYDVKMKEKGDIPEGYSVSREKKERFSLILESASTNQTSMYLCASSLRCTYSNQPQHFGDGTRLSIL.

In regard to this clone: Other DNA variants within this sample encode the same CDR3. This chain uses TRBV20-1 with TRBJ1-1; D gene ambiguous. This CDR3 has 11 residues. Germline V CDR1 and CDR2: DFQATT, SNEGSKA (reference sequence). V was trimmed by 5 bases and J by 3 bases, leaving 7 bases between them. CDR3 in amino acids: CSAARDTEAFF. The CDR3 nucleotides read TGCAGTGCTGCCCGGGACACTGAAGCTTTCTTT.

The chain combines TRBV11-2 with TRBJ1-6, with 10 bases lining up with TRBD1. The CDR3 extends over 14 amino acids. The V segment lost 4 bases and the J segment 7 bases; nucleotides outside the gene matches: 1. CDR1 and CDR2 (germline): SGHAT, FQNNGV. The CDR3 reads CASSWTGGNSPLHF. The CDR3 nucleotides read TGTGCCAGCAGCTGGACAGGGGGAAATTCACCCCTCCACTTT.

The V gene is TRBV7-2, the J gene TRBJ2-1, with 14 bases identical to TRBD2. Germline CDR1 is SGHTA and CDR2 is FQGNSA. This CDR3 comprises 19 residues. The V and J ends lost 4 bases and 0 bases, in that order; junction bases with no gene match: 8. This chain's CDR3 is CASSSRTSGGTSSYNEQFF. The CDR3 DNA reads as TGTGCCAGCAGCTCCCGGACTAGCGGGGGGACAAGCTCCTACAATGAGCAGTTCTTC.

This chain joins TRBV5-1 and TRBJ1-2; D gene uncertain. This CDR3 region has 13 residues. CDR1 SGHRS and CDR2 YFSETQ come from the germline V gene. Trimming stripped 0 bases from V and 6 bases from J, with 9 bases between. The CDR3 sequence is CASSLVTENGYTF. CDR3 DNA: TGCGCCAGCAGCTTGGTGACGGAGAATGGCTACACCTTC.

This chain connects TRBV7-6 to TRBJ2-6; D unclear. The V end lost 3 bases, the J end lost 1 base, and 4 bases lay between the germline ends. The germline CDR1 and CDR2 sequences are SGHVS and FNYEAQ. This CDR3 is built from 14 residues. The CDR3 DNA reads TGTGCCAGCAGCTTGGCTTCTGGGGCCAACGTCCTGACTTTC. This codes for CASSLASGANVLTF.

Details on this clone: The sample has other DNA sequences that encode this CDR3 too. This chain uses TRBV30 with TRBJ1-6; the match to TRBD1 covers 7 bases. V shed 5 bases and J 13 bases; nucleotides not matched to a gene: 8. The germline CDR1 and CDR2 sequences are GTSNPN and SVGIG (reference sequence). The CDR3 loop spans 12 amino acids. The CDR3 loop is CAWRDSGSPLHF. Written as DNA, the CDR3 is TGTGCCTGGCGGGACAGTGGTTCGCCCCTCCACTTT.

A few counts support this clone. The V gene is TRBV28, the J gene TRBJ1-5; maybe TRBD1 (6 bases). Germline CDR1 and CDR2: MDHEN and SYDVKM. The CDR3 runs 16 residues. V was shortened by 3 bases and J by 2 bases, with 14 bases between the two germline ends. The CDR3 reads CASSFRRGGCNQPQHF. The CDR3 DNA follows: TGTGCCAGCAGTTTTCGGAGGGGGGGATGCAATCAGCCCCAGCATTTT.

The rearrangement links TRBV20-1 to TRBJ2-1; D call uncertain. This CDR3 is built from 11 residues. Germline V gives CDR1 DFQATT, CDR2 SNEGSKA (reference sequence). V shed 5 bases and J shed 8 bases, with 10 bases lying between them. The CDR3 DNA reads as TGCAGTGCTCCGCTATACTATGAGCAGTTCTTC. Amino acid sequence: CSAPLYYEQFF.

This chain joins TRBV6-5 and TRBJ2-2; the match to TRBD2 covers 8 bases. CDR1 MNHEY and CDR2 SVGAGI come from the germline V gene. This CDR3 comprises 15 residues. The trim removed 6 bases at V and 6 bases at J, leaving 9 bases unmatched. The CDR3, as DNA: TGTGCCAGCAGCCGTTCAATGGGACTAGCCGGGGAGCTGTTTTTT. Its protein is CASSRSMGLAGELFF.

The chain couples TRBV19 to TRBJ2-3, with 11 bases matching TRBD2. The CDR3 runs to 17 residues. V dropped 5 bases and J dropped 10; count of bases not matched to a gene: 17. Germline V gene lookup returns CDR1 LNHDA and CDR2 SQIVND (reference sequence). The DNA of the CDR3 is TGTGCCAGTAGTCTAAAACCAGTTAGCGGGGGGGTCGCGGCGCAGTATTTT. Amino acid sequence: CASSLKPVSGGVAAQYF.

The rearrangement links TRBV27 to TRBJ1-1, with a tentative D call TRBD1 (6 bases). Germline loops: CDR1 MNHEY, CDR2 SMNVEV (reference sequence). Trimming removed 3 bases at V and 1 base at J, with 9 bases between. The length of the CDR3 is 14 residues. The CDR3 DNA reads TGTGCCAGCAGTTTCAGGGGCCAGAACACTGAAGCTTTCTTT. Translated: CASSFRGQNTEAFF.